This T cell receptor (beta chain) was documented in a study of beta chain features in type 1 diabetes. The sample holds a few counts of this clone. Its antigen is not identified. Heparinised blood was drawn once per donor, averaging around 120 mL. V dropped 7 bases and J dropped 1 base, with 14 bases sitting between them. Germline V lookup: CDR1 MDHEN, CDR2 SYDVKM. The CDR3 has 15 residues. Expressed TCRB transcripts were sequenced because the isolated RNA had all been reverse transcribed beforehand. Repertoires were generated with immunoSEQ multiplex PCR, while TCRdb's copy carries only in-frame clones and drops some. Of hundreds of thousands of clones in the sample, about 14% are singletons; the top ten hold approximately 0.043%. Notes on the study in general: Relative to healthy donors, patients appeared to have naive, central memory and Treg TCRB repertoires that were more similar. Among all four CD4+ subsets, Type 1 diabetes patients had TCRB CDR3s that were moderately but significantly shorter.

This chain connects TRBV28 to TRBJ1-5; D is possibly TRBD1 (5 bases). The clonotype was recovered from a man younger than 35 with type 1 diabetes. Material for sequencing was naive CD4+ T cells from blood. The CDR3 region has the DNA TGTGCCAGCATTTGGGGGAGCGTAAGCAATCAGCCCCAGCATTTT. Amino acid sequence: CASIWGSVSNQPQHF.